The 8 T cell receptor beta chains in this list originate from one sample, sequenced in a study of B cell selection in AIRE deficiency. CD4+CD127+ cells were sorted as the conventional CD4 T cells. The method was immunoSEQ multiplex PCR; TCRdb's version includes in-frame clones alone and lacks a portion of them. The table lists 21,000 or so clones, around 97% of them singletons. Sequencing input: conventional CD4+ T cells sorted from PBMCs. The receptors originated from a human donor with AIRE deficiency.

This clone appeared a few times. This chain links TRBV5-1 with TRBJ1-1; D is unresolved. The CDR3 extends over 10 amino acids. The V end lost 5 bases, the J end lost 7 bases, and 6 bases lay between the germline ends. The germline V gene encodes CDR1 SGHRS and CDR2 YFSETQ. Here the CDR3 reads CASRGNEAFF. CDR3 DNA: TGCGCCAGCAGGGGGAATGAAGCTTTCTTT.

V usage is TRBV5-4 and J usage is TRBJ1-2; 9 nucleotides agree with TRBD1. Trimming removed 4 bases from V and 4 bases from J; junction bases left unmatched: 8. Germline CDR1 and CDR2: SGHNT and YYREEE (reference sequence). This CDR3 contains 15 residues. This CDR3 is CASSPNRGQSYGYTF. In nucleotides, the CDR3 is TGTGCCAGCAGCCCCAACAGGGGGCAGAGCTATGGCTACACCTTC.

The chain employs TRBV2 and TRBJ2-1; 7 nucleotides agree with TRBD1. V was pared by 8 bases and J by 4 bases, with 8 bases of the junction left unmatched. The germline gives CDR1 SNHLY, CDR2 FYNNEI. This CDR3 comprises 14 residues. CDR3 sequence (DNA): TGTGCCAGCCATAGAAACAGGGGTTACAATGAGCAGTTCTTC. Translating gives CASHRNRGYNEQFF.

The CDR3 sequence is CATQTGLAGDYEQYF. CDR3 DNA sequence: TGTGCCACTCAAACGGGACTAGCGGGAGACTACGAGCAGTACTTC. The chain recombines TRBV19 with TRBJ2-7, with 14 bases fitting TRBD2. The V and J ends lost 10 bases and 3 bases, in that order; junction bases with no gene match: 8. Germline CDR1 and CDR2: LNHDA and SQIVND (reference sequence). The CDR3 loop spans 15 amino acids.

The CDR3 coding sequence is TGTGCCAGCAGCCAAGGGTCGGATACGCAGTATTTT. Its translation: CASSQGSDTQYF. The chain recombines TRBV4-2 with TRBJ2-3; no clear D. The CDR3 runs 12 residues. The V gene's germline CDR1 is LGHNA and CDR2 YNFKEQ. The ends were cut back, 1 base at V and 6 bases at J, with 5 bases in the middle.

The DNA for the CDR3 is TGTGCCAGCAGCTTAGGGGGGTGGATGGGGAACACTGAAGCTTTCTTT. It is translated as CASSLGGWMGNTEAFF. V gene TRBV7-2 combines with J gene TRBJ1-1; TRBD1 is a possible D gene (5 bases). With 1 base removed from V and 1 base from J, the gap between germline ends came to 13 bases. CDR1 SGHTA and CDR2 FQGNSA come from the germline V gene. The CDR3 loop spans 16 amino acids. The entire variable domain, with the rest obtained from reference TRBV7-2 and TRBJ1-1, is as follows: GAGVSQSPSNKVTEKGKDVELRCDPISGHTALYWYRQSLGQGLEFLIYFQGNSAPDKSGLPSDRFSAERTGGSVSTLTIQRTQQEDSAVYLCASSLGGWMGNTEAFFGQGTRLTVV.

The chain has TRBV28 and TRBJ1-1, with D perhaps matching TRBD1 (6 bases). From germline, CDR1 is MDHEN and CDR2 SYDVKM. The CDR3 length is 14 residues. Trimming took off 6 bases at V and 2 bases at J, with 13 bases between the two ends. The CDR3 DNA follows: TGTGCCAGCAGGTCGACAGGACTCAACACTGAAGCTTTCTTT. This encodes CASRSTGLNTEAFF.

The V and J genes are TRBV19 and TRBJ1-1; 7 bases align to TRBD1. V lost 5 bases and J lost 5; bases outside the gene matches: 8. This CDR3 is 14 amino acids long. CDR1 is LNHDA, CDR2 SQIVND, per germline (reference sequence). The CDR3 loop is CASSSQGMITEAFF. DNA for the CDR3: TGTGCCAGTAGTTCACAGGGGATGATTACTGAAGCTTTCTTT. The whole variable domain, remainder taken from reference TRBV19 and TRBJ1-1, is DGGITQSPKYLFRKEGQNVTLSCEQNLNHDAMYWYRQDPGQGLRLIYYSQIVNDFQKGDIAEGYSVSREKKESFPLTVTSAQKNPTAFYLCASSSQGMITEAFFGQGTRLTVV.